The 11 T cell receptor beta chains reported below all come from one sample, sequenced in a study of blood T cell repertoires in COVID-19. The assay was immunoSEQ multiplex PCR, and TCRdb's table has in-frame clones only and misses some. The table has approximately 240,000 clones, approximately 83% seen once. Sequenced material: PBMCs or T cells enriched from blood (not recorded which). The receptors were sampled from a woman aged 40 to 55 with acute COVID-19.

This sequence joins TRBV3-1 (or the pseudogene TRBV3-2) and TRBJ2-2; 10 bases line up with TRBD2. Trimming removed 4 bases from V and 7 bases from J; junction bases left unmatched: 6. Germline CDR1 is LGHDT and CDR2 is YNNKEL (reference sequence). The CDR3 totals 15 residues. The CDR3 DNA is TGTGCCAGCAGCCCCGGGACTAGCGTTGGCGGGGAGCTGTTTTTT. Translation: CASSPGTSVGGELFF.

This clone has only a few counts. The chain combines TRBV6-5 with TRBJ1-2; 8 bases agree with TRBD1. This CDR3 has 12 residues. J was trimmed by 8 bases and V by 6 bases; bases with no gene match: 5. The germline V gene has CDR1 MNHEY and CDR2 SVGAGI. The CDR3 region is CASSQGAGGYTF. CDR3 nucleotides: TGTGCCAGCAGCCAGGGGGCGGGAGGCTACACCTTC.

In this sample, this clone turned up a few times. V is TRBV27 and J is TRBJ1-6, with D uncertain. Per germline, CDR1 MNHEY and CDR2 SMNVEV (reference sequence). The CDR3 covers 13 residues. Trimming took off 2 bases at V and 10 bases at J, with 9 bases between the two ends. As DNA, the CDR3 is TGTGCCAGCAGTTTAGTAGGGAGATCACCCCTCCACTTT. It is translated as CASSLVGRSPLHF.

The chain combines TRBV3-1 (or the pseudogene TRBV3-2) with TRBJ1-2; D is undetermined. Trimming stripped 6 bases from V and 2 bases from J, with 10 bases between. The CDR3 is 13 amino acids. Looked up from germline, CDR1 is LGHDT and CDR2 is YNNKEL (reference sequence). CDR3 DNA: TGTGCCAGCAGTCGTGAGGGCAACTATGGCTACACCTTC. Protein product: CASSREGNYGYTF.

The rearrangement joins TRBV28 to TRBJ1-3; TRBD1 matches at 8 bases. The CDR3 spans 19 residues. The V gene's germline CDR1 is MDHEN and CDR2 SYDVKM. Losses at the gene ends were 5 bases for V and 0 bases for J; bases not matched to a gene: 15. CDR3 sequence (DNA): TGTGCCAGCAGTACCCCTCCAGGGGGCGCTTCCAGCTCTGGAAACACCATATATTTT. Its translation is CASSTPPGGASSSGNTIYF.

Worth noting for this clone: Additional DNA sequences in this sample encode the identical CDR3. CDR3 coding DNA: TGTGCCAGCAGTAGAGGGGGGGTTGGAAACACCATATATTTT. Amino acids: CASSRGGVGNTIYF. The chain couples TRBV27 to TRBJ1-3, with D possibly being TRBD1 (6 bases). In germline, CDR1 is MNHEY, CDR2 SMNVEV (reference sequence). The CDR3 contains 14 residues. Trimming took off 5 bases at V and 3 bases at J, with 11 bases between the two ends.

The chain employs TRBV6-5 and TRBJ1-2, with TRBD1 identical over 9 bases. CDR1 and CDR2 (germline): MNHEY, SVGAGI. V lost 2 bases, J lost 4 bases, and 8 bases stayed unmatched. This CDR3 has 16 amino acids. CDR3 sequence (DNA): TGTGCCAGCAGTTACGGGGGACAGGGAGGAGGCTATGGCTACACCTTC. Translation: CASSYGGQGGGYGYTF.

The genes are TRBV4-2 and TRBJ2-1; 8 bases are shared with TRBD2. Germline values: CDR1 LGHNA, CDR2 YNFKEQ. The CDR3 has 17 amino acids. J gave up 10 bases and V 0 bases, and 14 bases lay outside the gene matches. In DNA, the CDR3 is TGTGCCAGCAGCCAAGAGGGAAGCGGGAGCGCCGCGGGAGAGCAGTTCTTC. Its translation is CASSQEGSGSAAGEQFF.

The J gene is TRBJ1-4, the V gene TRBV5-1; a weak D match, TRBD1 (5 bases). Trimming removed 3 bases from V and 5 bases from J, with 17 bases in between. The germline V gene has CDR1 SGHRS and CDR2 YFSETQ. CDR3 length: 16 residues. CDR3 residues: CASSYQTGTSNEKLFF. CDR3 in DNA: TGCGCCAGCAGCTACCAAACCGGGACTAGCAATGAAAAACTGTTTTTT.

This clone has just a few counts. This chain joins TRBV6-2 or TRBV6-3 and TRBJ2-1; D perhaps matches TRBD2 (5 bases). Trimming cost V 5 bases and J 8 bases, with 19 bases left between them. The CDR3 covers 15 residues. CDR1 MNHEY and CDR2 SVGEGT come from the germline V gene. The CDR3: CASSDRTRLIYEQFF. CDR3 DNA: TGTGCCAGCAGTGACCGGACTCGACTAATCTATGAGCAGTTCTTC.

The chain couples TRBV5-1 to TRBJ1-5; 9 bases are a match to TRBD1. CDR1 is SGHRS and CDR2 is YFSETQ in the germline V gene. This CDR3 contains 18 residues. V was pared by 2 bases and J by 1 base, with 10 bases of the junction left unmatched. As DNA, the CDR3 is TGCGCCAGCAGCTTCCGGGACAGGGCCCCGATCAGCAATCAGCCCCAGCATTTT. Its translation is CASSFRDRAPISNQPQHF.